This is a list of T cell receptor beta chains from one sample in a study of blood T cell repertoires in COVID-19. Sequencing was performed with immunoSEQ multiplex PCR; in TCRdb, only in-frame clones are kept and a portion is missing. This table has fewer than 35,000 clones, roughly 89% appearing once. The material sequenced was peripheral blood. The receptors stem from an elderly man with acute or convalescent COVID-19. CDR3s include the opening cysteine and the closing phenylalanine or tryptophan. Fields, in order: V gene, D gene, CDR3 length, J gene, clone size, CDR3 DNA, CDR3 protein. A D gene is named only where the DNA matches it firmly. Not every row has a clone size; where given, it reads once, few, many or a size class.

>TRBV7-2|TRBD2|13|TRBJ2-1|-
TGTGCCAGCAGCCCAGGGACTACGAATGAGCAGTTCTTC
CASSPGTTNEQFF
>TRBV5-1|TRBD2|17|TRBJ2-7|-
TGCGCCAGCAGCTTGCCCGGACTAGCTGATAGCTCCTACGAGCAGTACTTC
CASSLPGLADSSYEQYF
>TRBV28|-|15|TRBJ1-4|-
TGTGCCAGCAGTTTAATTGGTCCGGGGAGCGGAAAACTGTTTTTT
CASSLIGPGSGKLFF
>TRBV11-2|-|13|TRBJ2-7|-
TGTGCCAGCAGCTTAGGAGCTGTCGACGAGCAGTACTTC
CASSLGAVDEQYF
>TRBV5-6|TRBD1|13|TRBJ1-3|-
TGTGCCAGCAGATCACAGGGGAGAGACACCATATATTTT
CASRSQGRDTIYF
>TRBV2|-|15|TRBJ2-5|once
TGTGCCAGCAGTGAATGGGGGGACCTCCAAGAGACCCAGTACTTC
CASSEWGDLQETQYF
>TRBV6-5|-|15|TRBJ2-5|-
TGTGCCAGCAGACGGACGCAAGGTGCGGGGGAGACCCAGTACTTC
CASRRTQGAGETQYF
>TRBV5-1|TRBD2|15|TRBJ2-7|-
TGCGCCAGCAGCTTGCGGGGACTAGCGGGCTACGAGCAGTACTTC
CASSLRGLAGYEQYF
>TRBV12-3/TRBV12-4|-|11|TRBJ1-2|-
TGTGCCAGCAGTGCACATTATGGCTACACCTTC
CASSAHYGYTF
>TRBV15|-|15|TRBJ2-7|-
TGTGCCACCAGCAGAGACAGGGCCCACTCCTACGAGCAGTACTTC
CATSRDRAHSYEQYF
>TRBV10-3|-|15|TRBJ1-1|once
TGTGCCATCAGTGAGTCGGGGGAGGGCGGGACTGAAGCTTTCTTT
CAISESGEGGTEAFF
>TRBV3-1/TRBV3-2|-|11|TRBJ2-3|-
TGTGCCAGCAGCCAAGGGAGTACGCAGTATTTT
CASSQGSTQYF
>TRBV5-8|-|12|TRBJ1-1|-
TGTGCCAGCAGCTTTACTGTCTCTGAAGCTTTCTTT
CASSFTVSEAFF
>TRBV28|TRBD2|15|TRBJ2-7|-
TGTGCCAGCAACTCGGGACTAGCGGGAGAGTACGAGCAGTACTTC
CASNSGLAGEYEQYF
>TRBV7-9|TRBD2|19|TRBJ2-2|-
TGTGCCAGCCGACCGCGGGGCGGCGGGAGAAGGAGAGACACCGGGGAGCTGTTTTTT
CASRPRGGGRRRDTGELFF
>TRBV28|TRBD1|15|TRBJ1-5|-
TGTGCCAGCAGTTTAAGACAGGGGAATGTTCAGCCCCAGCATTTT
CASSLRQGNVQPQHF
>TRBV12-3/TRBV12-4|-|13|TRBJ2-7|-
TGTGCCAGCAGTTTAAAGCGGGCCTACGAGCAGTACTTC
CASSLKRAYEQYF
>TRBV9|-|14|TRBJ2-7|once
TGTGCCAGCAGCCATTACGACAGCTCCTACGAGCAGTACTTC
CASSHYDSSYEQYF
>TRBV7-2|TRBD1|15|TRBJ1-6|-
TGTGCCAGCACCGGACAGGGTCGGAATAATTCACCCCTCCACTTT
CASTGQGRNNSPLHF
>TRBV10-3|-|13|TRBJ1-6|once
TGTGCCACCAGTTCCCCCATTAATTCACCCCTCCACTTT
CATSSPINSPLHF
>TRBV14|-|16|TRBJ2-5|few
TGTGCCAGCAGCCAAAGGGAAGGGGCCACGGCAGAGACCCAGTACTTC
CASSQREGATAETQYF
>TRBV5-4|-|13|TRBJ2-1|-
TGTGCCAGCACCCGGATGGTTACAGGTGAGCAGTTCTTC
CASTRMVTGEQFF
>TRBV7-9|TRBD2|15|TRBJ2-3|-
TGTGCCAGCAGCCAACTAGCGGTGGATGGAGATACGCAGTATTTT
CASSQLAVDGDTQYF
>TRBV18|-|14|TRBJ2-7|once
TGTGCCAGCTCACCGGGGGCAGGGGAGGGCGAGCAGTACTTC
CASSPGAGEGEQYF
>TRBV6-5|-|13|TRBJ2-2|-
TGTGCCAGCAGCGACCGCGGGGGCTGGGAGCTGTTTTTT
CASSDRGGWELFF
>TRBV5-1|-|14|TRBJ2-1|few
TGCGCCAGCAGCGATGGGGCGGTCTACAATGAGCAGTTCTTC
CASSDGAVYNEQFF
>TRBV11-2|TRBD2|15|TRBJ2-7|-
TGTGCCAGCAGCTTAGGAAAGCGGGGTCTCTACGAGCAGTACTTC
CASSLGKRGLYEQYF
>TRBV7-2|-|16|TRBJ2-5|-
TGTGCCAGCAGCTTAGGGCCATGGCACACGGGGGAGACCCAGTACTTC
CASSLGPWHTGETQYF
>TRBV27|TRBD1|15|TRBJ2-1|-
TGTGCCAGCAGTCCTTGGACAGGGGGGTTTGGGGAGCAGTTCTTC
CASSPWTGGFGEQFF
>TRBV11-2|-|13|TRBJ2-5|-
TGTGCCAGCAGCTTAGGGAGTCGAGAGACCCAGTACTTC
CASSLGSRETQYF
>TRBV6-6|TRBD2|15|TRBJ2-1|-
TGTGCCAGCAGTTACAGGCGGGAGGGGGGGGATGAGCAGTTCTTC
CASSYRREGGDEQFF